The next 31 T cell receptor beta chains were all read from a single sample in a study of CD8 T cells in ankylosing spondylitis. MiXCR, run by TCRdb on the 5' RACE reads, gives a single entry per CDR3 protein. Of roughly 200,000 distinct CDR3 sequences listed, about 13% are singletons. The sequenced sample was blood, either unsorted or a sorted T cell fraction (not recorded which). Receptors originate from a male donor with ankylosing spondylitis or in good health (not recorded which).

A few counts support this clonotype. The chain uses TRBV2 and TRBJ2-1, with TRBD2 identical over 7 bases. The J segment lost 0 bases and the V segment lost 10 bases, leaving 15 bases of the junction unmatched. CDR1 and CDR2 from the germline V gene are SNHLY and FYNNEI. The CDR3 sequence is 17 residues long. The CDR3 reads CATDTVYSGYSYNEQFF. As DNA, the CDR3 is TGTGCCACCGATACCGTTTATAGCGGGTACTCCTACAATGAGCAGTTCTTC.

The chain recombines TRBV7-9 with TRBJ1-2, with a possible D match to TRBD1 (5 bases). Germline CDR1 SEHNR, CDR2 FQNEAQ (reference sequence). CDR3 length equals 15 residues. V was cut by 4 bases and J by 7 bases, with 19 bases left in between. The CDR3 spells CASSSAGTDTGGYTF. The CDR3 DNA is TGTGCCAGCAGCTCCGCTGGGACCGATACGGGTGGCTACACCTTC. Full variable domain (remainder filled in from reference TRBV7-9 and TRBJ1-2): DTGVSQNPRHKITKRGQNVTFRCDPISEHNRLYWYRQTLGQGPEFLTYFQNEAQLEKSRLLSDRFSAERPKGSFSTLEIQRTEQGDSAMYLCASSSAGTDTGGYTFGSGTRLTVV.

This clonotype has more than one count but fewer than ten. The chain couples TRBV10-3 to TRBJ2-1; 10 bases map to TRBD2. CDR1 ENHRY and CDR2 SYGVKD come from the germline V gene. V was pared by 8 bases and J by 7 bases, with 5 bases of the junction left unmatched. This CDR3 spans 13 amino acids. This CDR3 is CAIPGLAVNEQFF. CDR3 DNA sequence: TGTGCCATCCCCGGACTAGCGGTTAATGAGCAGTTCTTC.

The V gene is TRBV20-1, the J gene TRBJ1-1; D remains unclear. Trimming stripped 2 bases from V and 3 bases from J, with 13 bases between. The CDR3 is 14 residues long. CDR1 is DFQATT and CDR2 is SNEGSKA in the germline V gene (reference sequence). CDR3 in amino acids: CSARSLERDTEAFF. The CDR3 nucleotides are TGCAGTGCTAGAAGCCTCGAGCGGGACACTGAAGCTTTCTTT.

This clonotype was seen only a few times. The chain carries TRBV3-1 and TRBJ2-3; 8 bases match TRBD2. The CDR3 extends over 15 amino acids. J lost 3 bases, V lost 4 bases, and 6 bases had no gene match. Germline V lookup: CDR1 LGHDT, CDR2 YNNKEL (reference sequence). As DNA, the CDR3 is TGTGCCAGCAGCCCCTTAGCGGGATGGACAGATACGCAGTATTTT. Translating gives CASSPLAGWTDTQYF.

This clonotype was picked up many times. The rearrangement uses TRBV5-1 and TRBJ2-7; maybe TRBD2 (6 bases). From germline, CDR1 is SGHRS and CDR2 YFSETQ. The CDR3 sequence is 12 residues long. Between the trimmed V and J ends, which lost 3 bases and 6 bases, there was a span of 10 bases. The CDR3 DNA sequence: TGCGCCAGCAGCTATGGAGGGGCCGAGCAGTACTTC. Its protein is CASSYGGAEQYF.

The V and J genes are TRBV12-3 or TRBV12-4 and TRBJ2-5, with 12 bases lining up with TRBD2. J lost 1 base, V lost 4 bases, and 10 bases had no gene match. There are 18 residues in the CDR3. The CDR3 region is CASSSSASGGAIQETQYF. In DNA, the CDR3 is TGTGCCAGCAGTTCTAGCGCTAGCGGGGGGGCCATCCAAGAGACCCAGTACTTC.

The rearrangement joins TRBV2 to TRBJ2-2; no reliable D call. Trimming pared 3 bases from V and 6 bases from J, leaving 5 bases between. The CDR3 has 12 amino acids. The germline gives CDR1 SNHLY, CDR2 FYNNEI. The CDR3 sequence is CASSDEAGELFF. The CDR3 DNA is TGTGCCAGCAGTGATGAAGCCGGGGAGCTGTTTTTT.

Concerning this clonotype itself: This may come from a read error, since a much larger clone is one base off. V gene TRBV20-1 combines with J gene TRBJ2-3; TRBD1 aligns across 11 bases. This CDR3 has 16 residues. Per germline, CDR1 DFQATT and CDR2 SNEGSKA (reference sequence). The CDR3 coding sequence is TGCTGTGCTAGAGGTGCGGACAGGGGGCTGGGAGATACGCAGTATTTT. The encoded protein is CCARGADRGLGDTQYF.

The chain carries TRBV5-1 and TRBJ1-1; TRBD1 matches at 9 bases. The CDR3 extends over 14 amino acids. From germline, CDR1 is SGHRS and CDR2 YFSETQ. The V gene end was trimmed by 3 bases and the J gene end by 6 bases; junction bases not matched to a gene: 6. The chain's CDR3 is CASSSGTGKSEAFF. In DNA form, the CDR3 reads TGCGCCAGCAGCTCCGGGACAGGGAAGTCTGAAGCTTTCTTT. Full variable domain (rest looked up from reference TRBV5-1 and TRBJ1-1): KAGVTQTPRYLIKTRGQQVTLSCSPISGHRSVSWYQQTPGQGLQFLFEYFSETQRNKGNFPGRFSGRQFSNSRSEMNVSTLELGDSALYLCASSSGTGKSEAFFGQGTRLTVV.

The chain couples TRBV29-1 to TRBJ1-1; maybe TRBD1 (5 bases). The V and J ends lost 4 bases and 5 bases respectively, with 14 bases between them. The CDR3 is made up of 13 amino acids. Germline V lookup: CDR1 SQVTM, CDR2 ANQGSEA. CDR3 protein: CSVGGGGGTEAFF. CDR3 bases: TGCAGCGTTGGAGGTGGGGGGGGGACTGAAGCTTTCTTT. Together with reference TRBV29-1 and TRBJ1-1, the CDR3 gives the full variable domain: SAVISQKPSRDICQRGTSLTIQCQVDSQVTMMFWYRQQPGQSLTLIATANQGSEATYESGFVIDKFPISRPNLTFSTLTVSNMSPEDSSIYLCSVGGGGGTEAFFGQGTRLTVV.

This clonotype was observed a handful of times. CDR3 nucleotides: TGTGCCACCTGGGAGGGGGGACCCGTAGACCGCATTGGAGCTTTCTTT. Residues: CATWEGGPVDRIGAFF. This chain uses TRBV6-2 or TRBV6-3 with TRBJ1-1, with a possible D match to TRBD1 (6 bases). Between the trimmed V and J ends, which lost 10 bases and 10 bases, there was a span of 31 bases. From germline, CDR1 is MNHEY and CDR2 SVGEGT. This CDR3 comprises 16 residues.

In its sample, this clonotype was seen many times. The CDR3 region is CAWMGNTEAFF. In DNA, the CDR3 is TGTGCCTGGATGGGGAACACTGAAGCTTTCTTT. V and J are TRBV30 and TRBJ1-1; D is unclear. CDR1 GTSNPN and CDR2 SVGIG come from the germline V gene (reference sequence). Trimming took 4 bases from V and 1 from J, leaving 4 bases between them. The CDR3 has 11 amino acids.

This clonotype has only a few counts. The chain couples TRBV6-5 to TRBJ2-3; D unclear. Germline V CDR1 and CDR2: MNHEY, SVGAGI. The CDR3 length is 13 residues. Trimming took off 4 bases at V and 4 bases at J, with 9 bases between the two ends. The CDR3 DNA reads TGTGCCAGCAGTTTCGGAGCAGCAGATACGCAGTATTTT. Translation: CASSFGAADTQYF.

This clonotype was picked up a small number of times. The V gene is TRBV7-8, the J gene TRBJ1-5, with D unclear. Germline CDR1 SGHVS, CDR2 FQNEAQ. V shed 5 bases and J shed 3 bases, with 14 bases lying between them. CDR3 size: 15 residues. The CDR3 protein is CASSQYFGDNQPQHF. The CDR3, as DNA: TGTGCCAGCAGCCAATATTTCGGGGACAATCAGCCCCAGCATTTT.

The rearrangement joins TRBV7-9 to TRBJ2-7, with D possibly being TRBD2 (6 bases). From germline, CDR1 is SEHNR and CDR2 FQNEAQ (reference sequence). Trimming cost V 4 bases and J 1 base, with 11 bases left between them. The CDR3 covers 14 residues. The CDR3 nucleotides read TGTGCCAGCAGCTCGATGGGACTTTCCTACGAGCAGTACTTC. Its translation: CASSSMGLSYEQYF.

This clonotype has just a few counts. The chain links TRBV9 to TRBJ2-3, with 11 bases aligning to TRBD1. The J segment lost 5 bases and the V segment lost 3 bases, leaving 11 bases of the junction unmatched. The CDR3 length is 17 residues. Germline values: CDR1 SGDLS, CDR2 YYNGEE. The CDR3 loop is CASSGRLGQGARDTQYF. The CDR3 coding sequence is TGTGCCAGCAGCGGACGACTAGGACAGGGGGCGAGAGATACGCAGTATTTT. The entire variable domain, with the rest obtained from reference TRBV9 and TRBJ2-3, is as follows: DSGVTQTPKHLITATGQRVTLRCSPRSGDLSVYWYQQSLDQGLQFLIQYYNGEERAKGNILERFSAQQFPDLHSELNLSSLELGDSALYFCASSGRLGQGARDTQYFGPGTRLTVL.

This clonotype was observed a few times. Relative to the germline gene, one junction end is altered; a read error may explain this. The chain recombines TRBV4-1 with TRBJ2-7; 7 bases align to TRBD1. Germline lookup yields CDR1 MGHRA and CDR2 YSYEKL. This CDR3 has 14 amino acids. The DNA for the CDR3 is TGCGCCAGCACCCAAGAGGACAGGAGCTACGAGCAGTACTTC. Translated: CASTQEDRSYEQYF.

The rearrangement links TRBV5-1 to TRBJ1-2; D is ambiguous. The germline V and J ends were trimmed by 2 bases and 3 bases, with 11 bases remaining between them. Germline V gene sequence: CDR1 SGHRS, CDR2 YFSETQ. The CDR3 extends over 14 amino acids. The CDR3 is CASSLGRKDYGYTF. The CDR3 DNA sequence: TGCGCCAGCAGCTTAGGGAGAAAAGACTATGGCTACACCTTC.

This clonotype was seen at least ten times. This chain joins TRBV29-1 and TRBJ2-1, with no clear D. Per germline, CDR1 SQVTM and CDR2 ANQGSEA. This CDR3 contains 12 residues. V dropped 3 bases and J dropped 8 bases, with 11 bases sitting between them. Written as DNA, the CDR3 is TGCAGCGTTGAGAGTGAGGTGCATGAGCAGTTCTTC. It translates to CSVESEVHEQFF.

This chain joins TRBV30 and TRBJ2-1; D perhaps matches TRBD2 (6 bases). V was clipped by 5 bases and J by 4 bases, with 18 bases between them. The CDR3 covers 15 residues. Germline V gives CDR1 GTSNPN, CDR2 SVGIG (reference sequence). This chain's CDR3 is CAWDLLAASYNEQFF. DNA of the CDR3: TGTGCCTGGGACCTATTAGCGGCGTCTTACAATGAGCAGTTCTTC.

The V and J genes are TRBV9 and TRBJ2-7; TRBD1 matches 8 bases. V lost 4 bases and J lost 7; bases outside the gene matches: 7. The CDR3 totals 13 residues. The V gene's germline CDR1 is SGDLS and CDR2 YYNGEE. CDR3 sequence: CASSPQGAGEQYF. CDR3 sequence (DNA): TGTGCCAGCAGCCCCCAGGGGGCGGGGGAGCAGTACTTC.

The chain is built from TRBV4-1 and TRBJ2-1; D unresolved. The CDR3 length is 13 residues. The germline gives CDR1 MGHRA, CDR2 YSYEKL. Trimming pared 2 bases from V and 5 bases from J, leaving 7 bases between. Here the CDR3 DNA reads TGCGCCAGCAGCCAACCCGCTCACAATGAGCAGTTCTTC. It is translated as CASSQPAHNEQFF.

The rearrangement uses TRBV4-1 and TRBJ2-5, with 8 bases aligning to TRBD2. Germline V gene sequence: CDR1 MGHRA, CDR2 YSYEKL. The CDR3 has 18 amino acids. The junction had 11 bases not matched to a gene; V was cut back by 1 base and J by 1 base. The CDR3 is CASSQANSVAGIQETQYF. Here the CDR3 DNA reads TGCGCCAGCAGCCAAGCAAACTCCGTAGCGGGGATCCAAGAGACCCAGTACTTC.

This clonotype was seen more than once but under ten times. This chain connects TRBV20-1 to TRBJ2-7; possible D gene TRBD2, 5 bases. CDR3 length: 14 amino acids. V lost 6 bases to trimming and J lost 0 bases, with 15 bases between them. CDR1 is DFQATT and CDR2 is SNEGSKA in the germline V gene (reference sequence). The CDR3 nucleotides are TGCAGTGCCCTACGAGGGCGGAGCTCCTACGAGCAGTACTTC. This encodes CSALRGRSSYEQYF.

V usage is TRBV30 and J usage is TRBJ2-7; D remains unclear. This CDR3 has 12 amino acids. Deletions cut 5 bases from V and 0 bases from J, with 8 bases between. Germline V gene lookup returns CDR1 GTSNPN and CDR2 SVGIG (reference sequence). The CDR3 DNA sequence: TGTGCCTGGGGCAGCAGCTCCTACGAGCAGTACTTC. Its protein product is CAWGSSSYEQYF.

This chain connects TRBV27 to TRBJ2-1; D may correspond to TRBD1 or TRBD2 (5 bases each). Germline CDR1 is MNHEY and CDR2 is SMNVEV (reference sequence). The CDR3 length is 15 residues. Trimming took off 2 bases at V and 4 bases at J, with 12 bases between the two ends. CDR3 protein: CASSLGGHQYNEQFF. In DNA, the CDR3 is TGTGCCAGCAGTTTAGGGGGTCATCAATACAATGAGCAGTTCTTC.

The CDR3 DNA is TGTGCCAGCAGTTTAGTAGGACACCTGAACACTGAAGCTTTCTTT. It encodes CASSLVGHLNTEAFF. The rearrangement uses TRBV27 and TRBJ1-1; maybe TRBD1 (5 bases). This CDR3 region has 15 residues. The V end was cut by 2 bases, the J end by 0 bases, with 10 bases between. Germline CDR1 and CDR2: MNHEY and SMNVEV (reference sequence).

This clonotype was detected only a few times. The V and J genes are TRBV12-3 or TRBV12-4 and TRBJ1-4; a possible D gene is TRBD1 (5 bases). With 5 bases removed from V and 1 base from J, the gap between germline ends came to 14 bases. The CDR3 extends over 16 amino acids. CDR3 protein: CASSLPGVVTNEKLFF. The CDR3 coding sequence is TGTGCCAGCAGTCTTCCGGGGGTAGTAACTAATGAAAAACTGTTTTTT.

This chain joins TRBV7-9 and TRBJ2-1, with a tentative D call TRBD1 (5 bases). V was pared by 5 bases and J by 5 bases, with 10 bases between. This CDR3 contains 13 residues. The germline gives CDR1 SEHNR, CDR2 FQNEAQ (reference sequence). This CDR3 reads CASSILGDNEQFF. CDR3 in DNA: TGTGCCAGCAGCATCCTAGGGGACAATGAGCAGTTCTTC.

This clonotype was observed a handful of times. The rearrangement joins TRBV2 to TRBJ2-7; tentative D call: TRBD2 (6 bases). The CDR3 consists of 16 residues. Trimming shortened V by 2 bases and J by 5 bases, and 19 bases separated the two germline ends. Germline V gene lookup returns CDR1 SNHLY and CDR2 FYNNEI. This CDR3 reads CASSERWAGPGDEQYF. The CDR3 DNA follows: TGTGCCAGCAGTGAAAGGTGGGCGGGACCCGGAGACGAGCAGTACTTC.